Below, 27 T cell receptor beta chains from the same sample are listed, as sequenced in a study of blood T cell repertoires in COVID-19. Generated by immunoSEQ multiplex PCR, the TCRdb table keeps only in-frame clones and is missing some. The profile shows 130,000 to 150,000 clones, roughly 88% of them singletons. Sequenced input: PBMCs or T cells enriched from blood (not recorded which). All receptors derive from a woman under 40 with acute COVID-19.

This sequence joins TRBV7-3 and TRBJ2-3; 7 nucleotides align to TRBD2. V was clipped by 2 bases and J by 2 bases; unmatched bases: 7. CDR1 SGHTA and CDR2 FQGTGA come from the germline V gene. The CDR3 loop spans 16 amino acids. The CDR3: CASSLQRLAVTDTQYF. CDR3 nucleotides: TGTGCCAGCAGCTTACAGCGGCTAGCGGTCACAGATACGCAGTATTTT.

The rearrangement links TRBV11-2 to TRBJ2-7, with 7 bases fitting TRBD1. The germline gives CDR1 SGHAT, CDR2 FQNNGV. Losses at the gene ends were 1 base for V and 2 bases for J; bases not matched to a gene: 5. The CDR3 contains 15 residues. CDR3: CASSLGDSTAYEQYF. CDR3 DNA sequence: TGTGCCAGCAGCTTAGGGGACAGTACTGCCTACGAGCAGTACTTC.

The chain combines TRBV11-2 with TRBJ2-7; 13 bases fit TRBD2. Germline V gene sequence: CDR1 SGHAT, CDR2 FQNNGV. The V and J ends lost 2 bases and 4 bases, in that order; junction bases with no gene match: 2. The CDR3 length is 15 residues. The CDR3 nucleotides are TGTGCCAGCAGCTTACAGACTAGCGGGGGGTACGAGCAGTACTTC. Translated: CASSLQTSGGYEQYF. Using reference TRBV11-2 and TRBJ2-7 for the parts outside the CDR3, the full variable domain is EAGVAQSPRYKIIEKRQSVAFWCNPISGHATLYWYQQILGQGPKLLIQFQNNGVVDDSQLPKDRFSAERLKGVDSTLKIQPAKLEDSAVYLCASSLQTSGGYEQYFGPGTRLTVT.

The chain couples TRBV27 to TRBJ1-2, with 7 bases aligning to TRBD1. Trimming cost V 6 bases and J 4 bases; bases outside gene matches: 17. CDR1 is MNHEY, CDR2 SMNVEV, per germline (reference sequence). CDR3 length: 17 amino acids. The chain's CDR3 is CASSYRVIQGRSYGYTF. In DNA form, the CDR3 reads TGTGCCAGCAGCTACCGGGTAATACAGGGGAGAAGCTATGGCTACACCTTC.

The CDR3 is CASSQEGTSPATDTQYF. The CDR3, as DNA: TGCGCCAGCAGCCAAGAAGGGACTAGTCCGGCCACAGATACGCAGTATTTT. The chain couples TRBV4-1 to TRBJ2-3; 8 bases line up with TRBD2. This CDR3 spans 17 amino acids. Germline values: CDR1 MGHRA, CDR2 YSYEKL. The V and J ends lost 0 bases and 2 bases, in that order; junction bases with no gene match: 7.

The chain couples TRBV6-2 or TRBV6-3 to TRBJ2-6; weak D call: TRBD2 (6 bases). Trimming left V 6 bases short and J 3 bases short, with 9 bases between. CDR3 length: 14 residues. Looked up from germline, CDR1 is MNHEY and CDR2 is SVGEGT. The CDR3 DNA is TGTGCCAGCAGCAGGGAGGTTGGGGCCAACGTCCTGACTTTC. Amino acid sequence: CASSREVGANVLTF.

CDR3 DNA sequence: TGTGCCGGAGGATTGACAGGCAACTATGGCTACACCTTC. Translation: CAGGLTGNYGYTF. V gene TRBV12-3 or TRBV12-4 combines with J gene TRBJ1-2; possibly TRBD1 for D (6 bases). V lost 11 bases to trimming and J lost 2 bases, with 15 bases between them. This CDR3 is 13 amino acids long.

This chain joins TRBV29-1 and TRBJ1-2; D not resolved. Germline CDR1 SQVTM, CDR2 ANQGSEA. Trimming removed 8 bases at V and 0 bases at J, with 13 bases between. This CDR3 is built from 13 residues. The CDR3 DNA sequence: TGCAGCATCTTACTACCAACTAACTATGGCTACACCTTC. Encoded protein: CSILLPTNYGYTF.

The rearrangement joins TRBV28 to TRBJ1-5, with D possibly TRBD1 on 6 matching bases. V shed 4 bases and J shed 0 bases, with 16 bases lying between them. In germline, CDR1 is MDHEN, CDR2 SYDVKM. The CDR3 runs to 17 residues. The CDR3 sequence is CASSSYQGIYSNQPQHF. The CDR3 DNA follows: TGTGCCAGCAGTTCCTATCAGGGGATCTATAGCAATCAGCCCCAGCATTTT.

The chain is built from TRBV18 and TRBJ2-7, with a tentative D call TRBD1 (5 bases). The CDR3 has 14 residues. The V and J ends lost 3 bases and 4 bases respectively, with 13 bases between them. The germline V gene encodes CDR1 KGHSH and CDR2 LQKENI. This CDR3 is CASSPSRVRYEQYF. CDR3 nucleotide sequence: TGTGCCAGCTCACCCTCCAGGGTCCGATACGAGCAGTACTTC.

As DNA, the CDR3 is TGTGCCAGCAGCCGCACAGGGGAAGGCAACAATGAGCAGTTCTTC. It yields the protein CASSRTGEGNNEQFF. V and J are TRBV11-1 and TRBJ2-1, with TRBD1 matching over 7 bases. Germline-derived CDR1 and CDR2 are SGHAT and FQDESV (reference sequence). The V segment lost 5 bases and the J segment 5 bases; nucleotides outside the gene matches: 9. The CDR3 extends over 15 amino acids.

The chain uses TRBV30 and TRBJ2-3; D possibly corresponds to TRBD2 (6 bases). Germline V gene sequence: CDR1 GTSNPN, CDR2 SVGIG (reference sequence). The CDR3 is made up of 13 amino acids. V lost 3 bases to trimming and J lost 6 bases, with 13 bases between them. CDR3 DNA: TGTGCCTGGAGCATAGGGACTTTTGATACGCAGTATTTT. It is translated as CAWSIGTFDTQYF.

The rearrangement uses TRBV7-6 and TRBJ2-7; the match to TRBD2 covers 9 bases. The CDR3 spans 16 residues. From germline, CDR1 is SGHVS and CDR2 FNYEAQ. Unmatched junction bases numbered 9, after V lost 6 bases and J lost 0 bases. CDR3 sequence: CASRPAAGGFSYEQYF. Here the CDR3 DNA reads TGTGCCAGCAGACCCGCAGCGGGAGGATTCTCCTACGAGCAGTACTTC. The full variable domain, rest sourced from reference TRBV7-6 and TRBJ2-7, is GAGVSQSPRYKVTKRGQDVALRCDPISGHVSLYWYRQALGQGPEFLTYFNYEAQQDKSGLPNDRFSAERPEGSISTLTIQRTEQRDSAMYRCASRPAAGGFSYEQYFGPGTRLTVT.

This clone has just one count. The chain recombines TRBV4-3 with TRBJ2-1; 7 bases align to TRBD2. Per germline, CDR1 LGHNA and CDR2 YSLEER. The CDR3 length is 16 residues. Trimming took 1 base from V and 2 from J; bases not matched to a gene: 5. The CDR3 DNA reads TGCGCCAGCAGCCAAGTAGAGGGAGGGCCCTACAATGAGCAGTTCTTC. Translated, it gives CASSQVEGGPYNEQFF.

The V call is TRBV29-1, the J call TRBJ1-1; possibly TRBD1 for D (5 bases). Per germline, CDR1 SQVTM and CDR2 ANQGSEA. Trimming stripped 6 bases from V and 3 bases from J, with 11 bases between. The length of the CDR3 is 12 residues. The CDR3 loop reads CSVIRDYTEAFF. CDR3 coding DNA: TGCAGCGTGATTAGGGACTACACTGAAGCTTTCTTT.

The chain couples TRBV27 to TRBJ2-5; 7 bases are shared with TRBD1. Losses at the gene ends were 5 bases for V and 2 bases for J; bases not matched to a gene: 8. The CDR3 totals 15 residues. Germline V gene sequence: CDR1 MNHEY, CDR2 SMNVEV (reference sequence). DNA for the CDR3: TGTGCCAGCAGTCCCTGGACAGGAATACAAGAGACCCAGTACTTC. It yields the protein CASSPWTGIQETQYF.

The V call is TRBV28, the J call TRBJ1-1, with a weak D call TRBD1 (6 bases). Trimming took 2 bases from V and 4 from J, leaving 8 bases between them. This CDR3 has 13 residues. The germline V gene encodes CDR1 MDHEN and CDR2 SYDVKM. CDR3 sequence: CASSLRGGTEAFF. For the CDR3, the DNA is TGTGCCAGCAGTTTAAGAGGGGGCACTGAAGCTTTCTTT.

The V and J genes are TRBV11-2 and TRBJ2-3; 8 bases are a match to TRBD2. Germline V CDR1 and CDR2: SGHAT, FQNNGV. Unmatched junction bases numbered 12, after V lost 5 bases and J lost 5 bases. There are 16 residues in the CDR3. CDR3 amino acids: CASSPQIASGGDTQYF. The CDR3, as DNA: TGTGCCAGCAGCCCACAAATAGCGAGCGGGGGAGATACGCAGTATTTT.

The DNA of the CDR3 is TGTGCCAGCAGCTTAGCGCGGGCGGTAGATACGCAGTATTTT. Its translation: CASSLARAVDTQYF. V is TRBV7-2 and J is TRBJ2-3; tentative D call: TRBD2 (5 bases). V was trimmed by 0 bases and J by 5 bases, leaving 9 bases between them. Looked up from germline, CDR1 is SGHTA and CDR2 is FQGNSA. The CDR3 is 14 residues long.

This clone was seen more than once but under ten times. The rearrangement joins TRBV4-2 to TRBJ2-7; 8 bases map to TRBD1. The CDR3 contains 15 residues. The trim removed 3 bases at V and 2 bases at J, leaving 6 bases unmatched. Germline CDR1 LGHNA, CDR2 YNFKEQ. As DNA, the CDR3 is TGTGCCAGCAGCCAGCGCAGGGGGCTCACCTACGAGCAGTACTTC. Its translation is CASSQRRGLTYEQYF.

The chain employs TRBV19 and TRBJ1-6, with a possible D match to TRBD1 (5 bases). The ends were cut back, 3 bases at V and 6 bases at J, with 9 bases in the middle. CDR1 LNHDA and CDR2 SQIVND come from the germline V gene (reference sequence). This CDR3 has 14 residues. The CDR3 here is CASSIGGANSPLHF. CDR3 DNA: TGTGCCAGTAGTATCGGTGGGGCTAATTCACCCCTCCACTTT.

The rearrangement uses TRBV30 and TRBJ1-1; D gene ambiguous. Germline V gene sequence: CDR1 GTSNPN, CDR2 SVGIG (reference sequence). This CDR3 has 11 amino acids. Trimming removed 4 bases from V and 0 bases from J, with 3 bases in between. The CDR3 DNA sequence: TGTGCCTGGACTCTGAACACTGAAGCTTTCTTT. Translation gives CAWTLNTEAFF.

The J gene is TRBJ2-3, the V gene TRBV4-3; 8 nucleotides line up with TRBD1. Losses at the gene ends were 7 bases for V and 2 bases for J; bases not matched to a gene: 5. Germline V gives CDR1 LGHNA, CDR2 YSLEER. The CDR3 is 14 residues long. The CDR3 DNA reads as TGCGCCAGCACAAGGGACAGGACCACAGATACGCAGTATTTT. It encodes CASTRDRTTDTQYF.

The chain recombines TRBV6-5 with TRBJ2-5; weak D call: TRBD2 (6 bases). Germline assignment: CDR1 MNHEY and CDR2 SVGAGI. V was clipped by 1 base and J by 5 bases, with 14 bases between them. This CDR3 region has 15 residues. DNA for the CDR3: TGTGCCAGCAGTTACTTTCACGGGAGTGCGGAGACCCAGTACTTC. This codes for CASSYFHGSAETQYF.

The rearrangement uses TRBV5-5 and TRBJ1-4; no clear D. The CDR3 covers 15 residues. CDR1 is SGHKS and CDR2 is YYEKEE in the germline V gene (reference sequence). V lost 3 bases to trimming and J lost 6 bases, with 15 bases between them. CDR3 loop: CASSSFTGYDEKLFF. Written as DNA, the CDR3 is TGTGCCAGCAGCTCTTTCACGGGTTATGATGAAAAACTGTTTTTT.

The rearrangement links TRBV25-1 to TRBJ1-1, with D hard to call. V was shortened by 10 bases and J by 4 bases, with 19 bases between the two germline ends. Germline CDR1 reads MGHDK; CDR2 reads SYGVNS. The CDR3 is 14 amino acids. The chain's CDR3 is CATMIPTEVTEAFF. CDR3 coding DNA: TGTGCCACTATGATACCCACCGAGGTCACTGAAGCTTTCTTT.

The chain recombines TRBV9 with TRBJ2-3; the D is unclear. Germline CDR1 is SGDLS and CDR2 is YYNGEE. V dropped 3 bases and J dropped 5 bases, with 10 bases sitting between them. The CDR3 spans 13 residues. CDR3 in DNA: TGTGCCAGCAGCGCCCTGACTGGAGATACGCAGTATTTT. Its protein product is CASSALTGDTQYF.